One and the same sample provided the 8 T cell receptor beta chains below, sequenced in a study of blood T cell repertoires in COVID-19. The repertoire was sequenced with immunoSEQ multiplex PCR; TCRdb's copy has only in-frame clones and lacks some. This sample has around 99,000 clones, with 75% to 95% found just once. Sequenced sample: peripheral blood. Every receptor here comes from a woman in her twenties or thirties with acute or convalescent COVID-19.

V and J are TRBV7-8 and TRBJ1-1; TRBD1 agrees at 11 bases. Germline V lookup: CDR1 SGHVS, CDR2 FQNEAQ. The J segment lost 3 bases and the V segment lost 7 bases, leaving 10 bases of the junction unmatched. The CDR3 contains 16 residues. The CDR3 here is CASNLMVGQGDTEAFF. The CDR3, as DNA: TGTGCCAGCAACCTAATGGTGGGACAGGGGGACACTGAAGCTTTCTTT.

The CDR3 loop reads CASSLDRHYEQYF. CDR3 nucleotides: TGTGCCAGCAGCTTGGACAGGCACTACGAGCAGTACTTC. The V and J genes are TRBV5-4 and TRBJ2-7; a possible D gene is TRBD1 (5 bases). Looked up from germline, CDR1 is SGHNT and CDR2 is YYREEE (reference sequence). The CDR3 consists of 13 residues. The V gene lost 0 bases and the J gene lost 3 bases, with 7 bases spanning the gap.

The V gene is TRBV27, the J gene TRBJ2-2, with D possibly being TRBD2 (5 bases). The CDR3 sequence is 16 residues long. The germline gives CDR1 MNHEY, CDR2 SMNVEV (reference sequence). V lost 5 bases to trimming and J lost 7 bases, with 20 bases between them. This CDR3 is CASSPTGSGVDGELFF. The CDR3 DNA follows: TGTGCCAGCAGTCCCACCGGCTCCGGGGTAGACGGGGAGCTGTTTTTT.

This rearrangement joins TRBV24-1 to TRBJ1-1, with D maybe TRBD1 (5 bases). CDR1 and CDR2 (germline): KGHDR, SFDVKD. The CDR3 totals 14 residues. Trimming took off 5 bases at V and 4 bases at J, with 13 bases between the two ends. The CDR3 DNA sequence: TGTGCCACCAGTGGTGGGGCTCAGGGCACTGAAGCTTTCTTT. Translation gives CATSGGAQGTEAFF.

V is TRBV9 and J is TRBJ2-4; the D gene is possibly TRBD1 (5 bases). The CDR3 runs 14 residues. The germline V gene has CDR1 SGDLS and CDR2 YYNGEE. V shed 0 bases and J shed 4 bases, with 8 bases lying between them. The CDR3 bases are TGTGCCAGCAGCGTAGAAGCAGGGAAAAACATTCAGTACTTC. Translating gives CASSVEAGKNIQYF.

The V and J genes are TRBV5-1 and TRBJ2-6; 9 nucleotides align to TRBD2. Germline lookup yields CDR1 SGHRS and CDR2 YFSETQ. J was trimmed by 0 bases and V by 10 bases; bases with no gene match: 5. The CDR3 spans 15 residues. CDR3 in amino acids: CARGGGDSGANVLTF. In DNA, the CDR3 is TGCGCCCGCGGCGGGGGGGACTCTGGGGCCAACGTCCTGACTTTC.

The CDR3, as DNA: TGCGCCAGCAGCCTACGACAGGGTCGGGTCACCGGGGAGCTGTTTTTT. Protein: CASSLRQGRVTGELFF. This chain connects TRBV5-1 to TRBJ2-2; 7 positions agree with TRBD1. Germline V lookup: CDR1 SGHRS, CDR2 YFSETQ. Losses at the gene ends were 4 bases for V and 4 bases for J; bases not matched to a gene: 10. This CDR3 is 16 amino acids long.

In DNA, the CDR3 is TGTGCCAGCAGTCCAAACAGGGAAGAAGGCAATCAGCCCCAGCATTTT. Residues: CASSPNREEGNQPQHF. The genes are TRBV28 and TRBJ1-5; TRBD1 is a possible D gene (6 bases). The CDR3 contains 16 residues. Per the germline V gene, CDR1 is MDHEN and CDR2 is SYDVKM. V lost 5 bases to trimming and J lost 2 bases, with 16 bases between them.